A single sample gave rise to the 32 T cell receptor beta chains below, sequenced in a study of vaccination and CD4 T cells after COVID-19. Sequencing of DNA taken from cultured CD4+ T cells relied on the Oncomine TCR Beta short-read assay. TCRdb called the PCR reads again in MiXCR, with one record for every CDR3 protein. The sample lists 6,500 or so distinct CDR3 sequences, approximately 59% occurring once. What these receptors recognize is not known. The sample's treatment: roughly ten-day PBMC culture with coronavirus spike peptide pools or control peptides (ViraFEST assay). Collection of the unexposed donor's CD4+ T cells took place before the COVID-19 pandemic (2011-2018). The sample comprised CD4+ T cells from blood, cultured in vitro. These receptors all stem from a human donor in good health.

V gene TRBV7-8 combines with J gene TRBJ2-3; D possibly uses TRBD1 or TRBD2 (5 bases each). The CDR3 has 14 amino acids. Germline loops: CDR1 SGHVS, CDR2 FQNEAQ. Trimming left V 0 bases short and J 1 base short, with 5 bases between. The CDR3 DNA reads as TGTGCCAGCAGCTTAGCGGGGGGCACAGATACGCAGTATTTT. It yields the protein CASSLAGGTDTQYF.

The CDR3 sequence: CASSIVGANGELFF. Written as DNA, the CDR3 is TGTGCCAGCAGTATTGTGGGGGCCAACGGGGAGCTGTTTTTT. This rearrangement joins TRBV12-3 or TRBV12-4 to TRBJ2-2, with D tentatively TRBD1 (6 bases). The length of the CDR3 is 14 residues. With 5 bases removed from V and 7 bases from J, the gap between germline ends came to 14 bases.

J is TRBJ2-3 and V is TRBV7-8, with 9 bases fitting TRBD2. This CDR3 region has 15 residues. CDR1 is SGHVS and CDR2 is FQNEAQ in the germline V gene. V shed 4 bases and J 3 bases; nucleotides not matched to a gene: 5. CDR3: CASSSLAGRTDTQYF. The CDR3 coding sequence is TGTGCCAGCAGCTCACTAGCGGGCCGTACAGATACGCAGTATTTT.

This chain connects TRBV6-2 or TRBV6-3 to TRBJ2-3; 7 bases agree with TRBD2. Germline V gene lookup returns CDR1 MNHEY and CDR2 SVGEGT. Trimming removed 3 bases from V and 6 bases from J; junction bases left unmatched: 6. The length of the CDR3 is 14 residues. Here the CDR3 reads CASSYYGGGDTQYF. Here the CDR3 DNA reads TGTGCCAGCAGTTATTACGGGGGAGGGGATACGCAGTATTTT.

The genes are TRBV27 and TRBJ1-6, with D possibly matching TRBD1 (6 bases). The germline CDR1 and CDR2 sequences are MNHEY and SMNVEV (reference sequence). CDR3 length: 18 residues. V lost 6 bases and J lost 0, with 18 bases in between. The CDR3 DNA reads as TGTGCCAGCAGCCTCATGGCGGGACACAGCTCCTATAATTCACCCCTCCACTTT. Protein sequence: CASSLMAGHSSYNSPLHF.

V usage is TRBV7-6 and J usage is TRBJ1-2; D not certain. Germline lookup yields CDR1 SGHVS and CDR2 FNYEAQ. The CDR3 is 13 residues long. Trimming pared 4 bases from V and 3 bases from J, leaving 9 bases between. In DNA form, the CDR3 reads TGTGCCAGCAGCTCCCGGAGTGACTATGGCTACACCTTC. The encoded protein is CASSSRSDYGYTF.

The CDR3 DNA reads as TGTGCCAGCAGTTATATCCTGGAGCAGTTCTTC. Its translation: CASSYILEQFF. The chain is built from TRBV6-2 or TRBV6-3 and TRBJ2-1; D ambiguous. Trimming shortened V by 3 bases and J by 10 bases, and 7 bases separated the two germline ends. Germline V gene sequence: CDR1 MNHEY, CDR2 SVGEGT. This CDR3 is built from 11 residues.

This clonotype was found a few times. The chain recombines TRBV20-1 with TRBJ1-2, with D possibly matching TRBD1 (6 bases). V lost 5 bases, J lost 3 bases, and 7 bases lay in between. The CDR3 length is 11 residues. Looked up from germline, CDR1 is DFQATT and CDR2 is SNEGSKA (reference sequence). This CDR3 is CSARTDYGYTF. Written as DNA, the CDR3 is TGCAGTGCTCGGACAGACTATGGCTACACCTTC.

The chain has TRBV19 and TRBJ2-7, with 9 bases that match TRBD1. CDR1 is LNHDA and CDR2 is SQIVND in the germline V gene (reference sequence). The J segment lost 4 bases and the V segment lost 6 bases, leaving 10 bases of the junction unmatched. CDR3 size: 15 residues. CDR3 sequence reads: CASSEAGTGLYEQYF. The CDR3 nucleotides read TGTGCCAGTAGCGAGGCGGGGACAGGGCTTTACGAGCAGTACTTC.

V is TRBV7-2 and J is TRBJ1-1; D perhaps matches TRBD1 (5 bases). The V end was cut by 5 bases, the J end by 8 bases, with 15 bases between. Germline-derived CDR1 and CDR2 are SGHTA and FQGNSA. CDR3 length equals 13 residues. The CDR3 sequence is CASSEGAGFEAFF. In nucleotides, the CDR3 is TGTGCCAGCAGCGAAGGGGCTGGTTTCGAAGCTTTCTTT.

The chain uses TRBV7-2 and TRBJ2-7, with 8 bases identical to TRBD2. J gave up 0 bases and V 5 bases, and 3 bases lay outside the gene matches. This CDR3 is built from 14 residues. Germline V gene sequence: CDR1 SGHTA, CDR2 FQGNSA. This CDR3 reads CASSLSGSSYEQYF. The DNA for the CDR3 is TGTGCCAGCAGCCTGAGCGGGAGCTCCTACGAGCAGTACTTC.

The chain uses TRBV6-2 or TRBV6-3 and TRBJ1-5; D is unresolved. Germline V CDR1 and CDR2: MNHEY, SVGEGT. CDR3 length equals 14 residues. The V and J ends lost 2 bases and 6 bases respectively, with 11 bases between them. The DNA for the CDR3 is TGTGCCAGCAGTTACCGGGGTCGGGGTCAGCCCCAGCATTTT. Its translation is CASSYRGRGQPQHF.

This sequence joins TRBV27 and TRBJ1-2, with 9 bases fitting TRBD1. Germline V gene data show CDR1 as MNHEY and CDR2 as SMNVEV (reference sequence). The CDR3 has 14 residues. After removal of 4 bases from V and 13 bases from J, the junction contained 13 bases not matched to a gene. The CDR3 bases are TGTGCCAGCAGTTCAGAATGGAGGACAGGGGACCTCACCTTC. Its protein is CASSSEWRTGDLTF.

This sequence joins TRBV27 and TRBJ1-2, with 8 positions matching TRBD1. The germline gives CDR1 MNHEY, CDR2 SMNVEV (reference sequence). J was trimmed by 7 bases and V by 5 bases; bases with no gene match: 12. The CDR3 has 15 residues. The CDR3 reads CASSRSGGAFTGYTF. The CDR3 DNA is TGTGCCAGCAGTCGTTCAGGGGGCGCCTTCACTGGCTACACCTTC.

The genes are TRBV7-2 and TRBJ1-2; D ambiguous. Looked up from germline, CDR1 is SGHTA and CDR2 is FQGNSA. Trimming took 6 bases from V and 0 from J, leaving 11 bases between them. This CDR3 region has 14 residues. This CDR3 reads CASRMELANYGYTF. The DNA of the CDR3 is TGTGCCAGCAGGATGGAGCTAGCTAACTATGGCTACACCTTC.

CDR3 nucleotides: TGTGCCAGCAGTCTGGGAGGGTCCCACACCGGGGAGCTGTTTTTT. Its translation: CASSLGGSHTGELFF. This chain uses TRBV5-4 with TRBJ2-2; 7 bases are a match to TRBD2. Trimming at V came to 5 bases and at J to 3 bases, leaving 7 bases not matched to a gene. CDR1 SGHNT and CDR2 YYREEE come from the germline V gene (reference sequence). The CDR3 totals 15 residues.

This clonotype turned up a few times. The J gene is TRBJ2-1, the V gene TRBV28, with D possibly matching TRBD2 (6 bases). Trimming took off 2 bases at V and 7 bases at J, with 15 bases between the two ends. This CDR3 is built from 15 residues. Germline CDR1 is MDHEN and CDR2 is SYDVKM. The CDR3 spells CASSLTQNGGNEQFF. CDR3 nucleotide sequence: TGTGCCAGCAGTTTAACCCAAAATGGGGGGAATGAGCAGTTCTTC.

The chain uses TRBV6-1 and TRBJ2-3; no reliable D call. V lost 7 bases and J lost 0, with 11 bases in between. The CDR3 sequence is 14 residues long. CDR1 and CDR2 from the germline V gene are MNHNS and SASEGT. The CDR3 DNA reads as TGTGCCAGCATCCAGGCCAAGAGCACAGATACGCAGTATTTT. Encoded protein: CASIQAKSTDTQYF.

The chain recombines TRBV6-1 with TRBJ1-2; TRBD1 matches 9 bases. V trimming: 5 bases; J trimming: 4 bases; junction bases outside the gene matches: 5. The germline gives CDR1 MNHNS, CDR2 SASEGT. The CDR3 is made up of 14 amino acids. CDR3 in amino acids: CASSPPTGGYGYTF. The DNA for the CDR3 is TGTGCCAGCAGTCCTCCGACAGGGGGCTATGGCTACACCTTC.

The gene calls are TRBV7-9 and TRBJ2-3; the match to TRBD1 covers 9 bases. This CDR3 is built from 16 residues. Germline V gene lookup returns CDR1 SEHNR and CDR2 FQNEAQ (reference sequence). The J segment lost 4 bases and the V segment lost 5 bases, leaving 10 bases of the junction unmatched. The CDR3 nucleotides read TGTGCCAGCAGCCATACAGGGGGCTTCTGGTCAGATACGCAGTATTTT. Its translation is CASSHTGGFWSDTQYF.

This clonotype was seen more than once but under ten times. This sequence joins TRBV6-1 and TRBJ1-3; no reliable D call. Germline CDR1 reads MNHNS; CDR2 reads SASEGT. The V end lost 5 bases, the J end lost 4 bases, and 6 bases lay between the germline ends. This CDR3 contains 12 residues. The CDR3 DNA reads TGTGCCAGCAGTACCTACGGAAACACCATATATTTT. This sequence encodes CASSTYGNTIYF.

A few counts support this clonotype. This rearrangement joins TRBV6-1 to TRBJ2-1; TRBD2 might be the D (5 bases). The CDR3 contains 13 residues. Trimming took 11 bases from V and 6 from J, leaving 17 bases between them. CDR1 MNHNS and CDR2 SASEGT come from the germline V gene. Here the CDR3 reads CAPQEAEGNEQFF. The CDR3 DNA is TGTGCCCCTCAGGAGGCAGAGGGCAATGAGCAGTTCTTC.

The chain is built from TRBV11-2 and TRBJ1-5, with D possibly TRBD1 on 6 matching bases. The germline V gene has CDR1 SGHAT and CDR2 FQNNGV. CDR3 length: 15 residues. V was clipped by 1 base and J by 7 bases, with 14 bases between them. The CDR3 DNA is TGTGCCAGCAGCTTAGGTCCAGGGGTTAGCCAGCCCCAGCATTTT. It specifies CASSLGPGVSQPQHF.

The J gene is TRBJ1-6, the V gene TRBV12-3 or TRBV12-4, with 7 bases matching TRBD1. J gave up 13 bases and V 6 bases, and 9 bases lay outside the gene matches. This CDR3 contains 13 residues. The DNA of the CDR3 is TGTGCCAGCAGGGTTCAGGGGGGGGGCCCCCTCCACTTT. This sequence encodes CASRVQGGGPLHF.

V is TRBV6-1 and J is TRBJ1-5; D might be TRBD1 (5 bases). The CDR3 loop spans 19 amino acids. Trimming shortened V by 5 bases and J by 0 bases, and 23 bases separated the two germline ends. The germline CDR1 and CDR2 sequences are MNHNS and SASEGT. DNA for the CDR3: TGTGCCAGCAGTAGCTTCAGAGGGTGGGGGGGAAATAGCAATCAGCCCCAGCATTTT. Encoded protein: CASSSFRGWGGNSNQPQHF.

This clonotype came up a few times. The genes are TRBV5-1 and TRBJ2-2, with TRBD1 matching 7 bases. The V segment lost 0 bases and the J segment 6 bases; nucleotides outside the gene matches: 8. Germline V gene sequence: CDR1 SGHRS, CDR2 YFSETQ. This CDR3 is 16 amino acids long. CDR3 in amino acids: CASSLEVRGLAGELFF. CDR3 nucleotide sequence: TGCGCCAGCAGCTTGGAGGTCAGGGGGTTGGCCGGGGAGCTGTTTTTT.

This rearrangement joins TRBV7-2 to TRBJ1-3, with unresolved D. Trimming removed 1 base from V and 0 bases from J, with 7 bases in between. CDR1 is SGHTA, CDR2 FQGNSA, per germline. This CDR3 is 15 amino acids long. DNA of the CDR3: TGTGCCAGCAGCTTAGGGGCGACCTCTGGAAACACCATATATTTT. This translates into CASSLGATSGNTIYF.

The chain couples TRBV24-1 to TRBJ1-1; the D gene is possibly TRBD1 (5 bases). Trimming pared 4 bases from V and 1 base from J, leaving 12 bases between. The CDR3 consists of 15 residues. In germline, CDR1 is KGHDR, CDR2 SFDVKD. CDR3 DNA: TGTGCCACCAGTGACTCGGGACGGCAGAACACTGAAGCTTTCTTT. It specifies CATSDSGRQNTEAFF.

This clonotype was observed a handful of times. The chain carries TRBV7-2 and TRBJ1-2; 9 positions agree with TRBD1. With 5 bases clipped from V and 5 bases from J, the junction kept 6 bases outside the gene matches. CDR3 length: 14 residues. Looked up from germline, CDR1 is SGHTA and CDR2 is FQGNSA. The CDR3 protein is CASSRDRAAYGYTF. CDR3 nucleotides: TGTGCCAGCAGCCGGGACAGGGCTGCATATGGCTACACCTTC.

J is TRBJ2-2 and V is TRBV7-8, with 8 bases matching TRBD2. Trimming took 5 bases from V and 4 from J; bases not matched to a gene: 6. Germline V lookup: CDR1 SGHVS, CDR2 FQNEAQ. The CDR3 extends over 15 amino acids. The CDR3 reads CASSPAGGGTGELFF. CDR3 nucleotide sequence: TGTGCCAGCAGCCCTGCGGGGGGCGGCACCGGGGAGCTGTTTTTT. Using reference TRBV7-8 and TRBJ2-2 for the parts outside the CDR3, the full variable domain is GAGVSQSPRYKVAKRGQDVALRCDPISGHVSLFWYQQALGQGPEFLTYFQNEAQLDKSGLPSDRFFAERPEGSVSTLKIQRTQQEDSAVYLCASSPAGGGTGELFFGEGSRLTVL.

This clonotype has more than one count but fewer than ten. This chain connects TRBV4-1 to TRBJ1-2, with D possibly being TRBD1 (5 bases). This CDR3 has 17 residues. Germline CDR1 reads MGHRA; CDR2 reads YSYEKL. V was trimmed by 0 bases and J by 4 bases, leaving 18 bases between them. CDR3 loop: CASSQDTEAGRGYGYTF. As DNA, the CDR3 is TGCGCCAGCAGCCAAGATACCGAGGCAGGGCGTGGCTATGGCTACACCTTC.

J is TRBJ2-3 and V is TRBV7-2; 8 nucleotides agree with TRBD2. There are 19 residues in the CDR3. In germline, CDR1 is SGHTA, CDR2 FQGNSA. Trimming took 2 bases from V and 6 from J; bases not matched to a gene: 19. The CDR3 nucleotides read TGTGCCAGCAGCTTACGAGTTGGCGGGGGGCAAATAGTTCAGGATACGCAGTATTTT. This sequence encodes CASSLRVGGGQIVQDTQYF.